The 9 T cell receptor beta chains below were found in one sample sequenced in a study of blood T cells in healthy people across ages (dated by TCRdb to between 2015 and 2017). Library preparation employed 5' RACE. The reads were generated on an Illumina HiSeq 2500. A second PCR of about 7 to 12 cycles was run with a J-beta primer mix and a sample-barcoded 5' primer. The raw public reads went through TCRdb reprocessing: fastp at Q25, MiXCR clone calling, in-frame beta chains kept. Every CDR3 protein is listed once, alongside the most common genes and DNA of its rows. This sample comprises a few hundred thousand distinct CDR3 sequences, roughly half of them detected only once. Around 49% of the sample comes from the top ten. What was sequenced was blood. Receptors were obtained from a man between 60 and 75 years old in good health.

The gene calls are TRBV20-1 and TRBJ2-1; TRBD1 might be the D (5 bases). V lost 2 bases, J lost 3 bases, and 5 bases lay in between. CDR3 length: 12 residues. Germline assignment: CDR1 DFQATT and CDR2 SNEGSKA (reference sequence). Here the CDR3 reads CSARQGYNEQFF. The CDR3, as DNA: TGCAGTGCTAGACAGGGCTACAATGAGCAGTTCTTC.

This clonotype showed up just a few times. The V gene is TRBV9, the J gene TRBJ2-2; possible D gene TRBD1, 6 bases. CDR1 SGDLS and CDR2 YYNGEE come from the germline V gene. With 4 bases removed from V and 6 bases from J, the gap between germline ends came to 13 bases. CDR3 length: 14 residues. This chain's CDR3 is CASSTRGGPGELFF. The DNA for the CDR3 is TGTGCCAGCAGCACCCGAGGGGGTCCCGGGGAGCTGTTTTTT.

The chain links TRBV5-6 to TRBJ2-5, with D possibly TRBD1 on 6 matching bases. Germline V gene sequence: CDR1 SGHDT, CDR2 YYEEEE. V was pared by 3 bases and J by 5 bases, with 20 bases between. This CDR3 region has 16 residues. As DNA, the CDR3 is TGTGCCAGCAGCTCCTTGGACAGCCCCTTAGTGGAGACCCAGTACTTC. It translates to CASSSLDSPLVETQYF. Drawing the rest from reference TRBV5-6 and TRBJ2-5, the complete variable domain is DAGVTQSPTHLIKTRGQQVTLRCSPKSGHDTVSWYQQALGQGPQFIFQYYEEEERQRGNFPDRFSGHQFPNYSSELNVNALLLGDSALYLCASSSLDSPLVETQYFGPGTRLLVL.

The rearrangement links TRBV7-2 to TRBJ2-7; D possibly corresponds to TRBD1 (6 bases). The V gene lost 1 base and the J gene lost 0 bases, with 16 bases spanning the gap. The germline gives CDR1 SGHTA, CDR2 FQGNSA. This CDR3 region has 17 residues. The chain's CDR3 is CASSLVPGENASYEQYF. Written as DNA, the CDR3 is TGTGCCAGCAGCTTAGTTCCAGGGGAAAATGCCTCCTACGAGCAGTACTTC.

This clonotype was observed a handful of times. The gene calls are TRBV7-2 and TRBJ2-7, with 9 bases lining up with TRBD1. V gave up 1 base and J gave up 7 bases; unmatched junction bases: 8. Germline V gene lookup returns CDR1 SGHTA and CDR2 FQGNSA. The CDR3 totals 15 residues. CDR3 in DNA: TGTGCCAGCAGCTTAGACGGGACAGGGTCGGGGGAGCAGTACTTC. Its translation is CASSLDGTGSGEQYF. Full variable domain (outside the CDR3, taken from reference TRBV7-2 and TRBJ2-7): GAGVSQSPSNKVTEKGKDVELRCDPISGHTALYWYRQSLGQGLEFLIYFQGNSAPDKSGLPSDRFSAERTGGSVSTLTIQRTQQEDSAVYLCASSLDGTGSGEQYFGPGTRLTVT.

This chain links TRBV20-1 with TRBJ1-2; TRBD1 is a possible D gene (5 bases). CDR3 size: 17 residues. From germline, CDR1 is DFQATT and CDR2 SNEGSKA (reference sequence). Trimming cost V 0 bases and J 2 bases, with 19 bases left between them. The CDR3 sequence is CSARETSRRGANYGYTF. CDR3 bases: TGCAGTGCTAGAGAGACGAGCAGGCGAGGGGCCAACTATGGCTACACCTTC.

This clonotype has more than one count but fewer than ten. This chain connects TRBV29-1 to TRBJ2-7, with 9 positions matching TRBD1. The ends lost 6 bases at V and 4 bases at J; junction bases unmatched: 7. This CDR3 is built from 13 residues. Germline lookup yields CDR1 SQVTM and CDR2 ANQGSEA. The DNA for the CDR3 is TGCAGCGTAGGTGGACAGGGGATATACGAGCAGTACTTC. Residues: CSVGGQGIYEQYF.

The chain uses TRBV5-6 and TRBJ2-1; D not resolved. CDR3 length: 14 residues. CDR1 is SGHDT and CDR2 is YYEEEE in the germline V gene. The V gene lost 4 bases and the J gene lost 8 bases, with 16 bases spanning the gap. In nucleotides, the CDR3 is TGTGCCAGCAGCCGAGGACGGGCGTTTGATGAGCAGTTCTTC. This translates into CASSRGRAFDEQFF.

This chain joins TRBV6-1 and TRBJ2-1; 7 bases align to TRBD2. The CDR3 loop spans 15 amino acids. Germline-derived CDR1 and CDR2 are MNHNS and SASEGT. Trimming at V came to 7 bases and at J to 8 bases, leaving 14 bases not matched to a gene. CDR3 DNA: TGTGCCAGCACCCCATGGGGGGGAGGATACGATGAGCAGTTCTTC. It encodes CASTPWGGGYDEQFF.